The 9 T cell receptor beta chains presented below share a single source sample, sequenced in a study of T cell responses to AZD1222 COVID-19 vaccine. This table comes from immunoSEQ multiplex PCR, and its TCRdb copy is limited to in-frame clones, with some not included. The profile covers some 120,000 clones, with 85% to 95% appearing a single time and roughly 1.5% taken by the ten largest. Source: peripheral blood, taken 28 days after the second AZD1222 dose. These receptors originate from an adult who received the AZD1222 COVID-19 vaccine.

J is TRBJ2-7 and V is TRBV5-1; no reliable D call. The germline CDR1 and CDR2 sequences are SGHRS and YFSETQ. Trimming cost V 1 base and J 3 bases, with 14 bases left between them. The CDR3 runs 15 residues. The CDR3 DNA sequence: TGCGCCAGCAGCTTGAATCCCGAGCAAAACTACGAGCAGTACTTC. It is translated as CASSLNPEQNYEQYF. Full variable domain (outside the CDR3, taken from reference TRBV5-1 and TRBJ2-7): KAGVTQTPRYLIKTRGQQVTLSCSPISGHRSVSWYQQTPGQGLQFLFEYFSETQRNKGNFPGRFSGRQFSNSRSEMNVSTLELGDSALYLCASSLNPEQNYEQYFGPGTRLTVT.

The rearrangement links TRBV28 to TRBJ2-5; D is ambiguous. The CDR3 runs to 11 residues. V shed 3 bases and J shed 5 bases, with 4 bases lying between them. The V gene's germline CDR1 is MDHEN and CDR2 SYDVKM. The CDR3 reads CASSFVETQYF. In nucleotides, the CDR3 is TGTGCCAGCAGTTTCGTTGAGACCCAGTACTTC.

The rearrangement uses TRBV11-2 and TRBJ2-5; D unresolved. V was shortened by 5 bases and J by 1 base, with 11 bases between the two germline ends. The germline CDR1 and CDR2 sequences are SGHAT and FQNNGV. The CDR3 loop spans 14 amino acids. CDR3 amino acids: CASSRSTGQETQYF. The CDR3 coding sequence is TGTGCCAGCAGCCGTAGTACGGGCCAAGAGACCCAGTACTTC.

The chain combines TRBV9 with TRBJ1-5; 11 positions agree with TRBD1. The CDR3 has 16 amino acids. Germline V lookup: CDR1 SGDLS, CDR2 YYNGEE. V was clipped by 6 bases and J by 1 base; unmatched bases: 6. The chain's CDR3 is CASNRDRGRSNQPQHF. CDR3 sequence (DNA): TGTGCCAGCAACCGGGACAGGGGGAGAAGCAATCAGCCCCAGCATTTT.

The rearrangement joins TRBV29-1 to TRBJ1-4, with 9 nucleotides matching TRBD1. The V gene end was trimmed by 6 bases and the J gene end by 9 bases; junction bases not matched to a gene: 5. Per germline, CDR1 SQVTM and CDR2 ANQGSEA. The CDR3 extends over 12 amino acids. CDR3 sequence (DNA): TGCAGCGTCTCGGGACAGGGCCAAAAACTGTTTTTT. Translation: CSVSGQGQKLFF.

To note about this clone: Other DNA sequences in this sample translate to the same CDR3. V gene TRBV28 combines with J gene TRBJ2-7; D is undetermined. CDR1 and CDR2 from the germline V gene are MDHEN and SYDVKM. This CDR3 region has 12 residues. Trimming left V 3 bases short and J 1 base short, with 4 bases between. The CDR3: CASSFGSYEQYF. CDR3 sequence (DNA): TGTGCCAGCAGTTTTGGGTCCTACGAGCAGTACTTC.

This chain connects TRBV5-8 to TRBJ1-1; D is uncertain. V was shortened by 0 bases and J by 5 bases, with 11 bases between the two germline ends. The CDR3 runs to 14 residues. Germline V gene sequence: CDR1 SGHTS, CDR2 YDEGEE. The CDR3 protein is CASSLARGDTEAFF. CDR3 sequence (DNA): TGTGCCAGCAGCTTGGCCCGGGGAGATACTGAAGCTTTCTTT. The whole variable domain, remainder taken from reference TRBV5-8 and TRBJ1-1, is EAGVTQSPTHLIKTRGQQATLRCSPISGHTSVYWYQQALGLGLQFLLWYDEGEERNRGNFPPRFSGRQFPNYSSELNVNALELEDSALYLCASSLARGDTEAFFGQGTRLTVV.

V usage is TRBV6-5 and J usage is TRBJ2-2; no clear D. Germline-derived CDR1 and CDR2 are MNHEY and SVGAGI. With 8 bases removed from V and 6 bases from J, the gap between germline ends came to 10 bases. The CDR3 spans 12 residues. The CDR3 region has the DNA TGTGCCAGCCTCCCGAGGCCCGGGGAGCTGTTTTTT. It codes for CASLPRPGELFF.

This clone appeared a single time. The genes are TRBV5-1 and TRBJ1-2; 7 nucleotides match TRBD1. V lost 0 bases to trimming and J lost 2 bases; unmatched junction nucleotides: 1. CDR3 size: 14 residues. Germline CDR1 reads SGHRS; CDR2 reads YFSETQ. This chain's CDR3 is CASSLEGQNYGYTF. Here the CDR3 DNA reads TGCGCCAGCAGCTTGGAGGGACAGAACTATGGCTACACCTTC.